The 25 T cell receptor beta chains presented below share a single source sample, sequenced in a study of blood T cell repertoires in COVID-19 (dated by TCRdb to the early 2020s). The protocol used for the library was the immunoSEQ multiplex PCR assay. The source is immuneACCESS, and TCRdb retained only in-frame sequences with V and J called. Part of the clones is not carried over; for the studies checked, unresolved V genes explain less than half of this, and the remainder is unexplained. The sample has tens of thousands of clones on record, about 83% of them singletons. 16% of the sample lies in the top ten. Sequenced: peripheral blood. The receptor source for this set is a man aged 40-49 years with acute or convalescent COVID-19.

The genes are TRBV2 and TRBJ1-5; 8 positions agree with TRBD1. Germline V gene sequence: CDR1 SNHLY, CDR2 FYNNEI. This CDR3 region has 15 residues. V shed 6 bases and J 0 bases; nucleotides not matched to a gene: 4. DNA for the CDR3: TGTGCCAGCAGCGGGACAGGATTTAGCAATCAGCCCCAGCATTTT. It translates to CASSGTGFSNQPQHF.

The chain couples TRBV19 to TRBJ1-5; a weak D match, TRBD1 (5 bases). The germline V gene has CDR1 LNHDA and CDR2 SQIVND (reference sequence). Deletions cut 9 bases from V and 1 base from J, with 19 bases between. CDR3 length equals 16 residues. The CDR3 loop is CASNPPQGTSNQPQHF. As DNA, the CDR3 is TGTGCCAGCAACCCTCCGCAGGGCACGAGCAATCAGCCCCAGCATTTT.

J is TRBJ2-2 and V is TRBV27; 13 bases line up with TRBD2. The V segment lost 3 bases and the J segment 7 bases; nucleotides outside the gene matches: 8. The germline CDR1 and CDR2 sequences are MNHEY and SMNVEV (reference sequence). This CDR3 has 17 amino acids. CDR3 DNA sequence: TGTGCCAGCAGTTTCCTTGGACTAGCGGGAGAGGACGGGGAGCTGTTTTTT. Amino acid sequence: CASSFLGLAGEDGELFF.

The V call is TRBV13, the J call TRBJ1-3; no definite D call. Germline lookup yields CDR1 PRHDT and CDR2 FYEKMQ (reference sequence). The CDR3 covers 15 residues. V lost 3 bases and J lost 0, with 9 bases in between. Written as DNA, the CDR3 is TGTGCCAGCAGCTTGAGCGGAACCTCTGGAAACACCATATATTTT. Translated, it gives CASSLSGTSGNTIYF.

This chain links TRBV30 with TRBJ1-5, with 11 bases identical to TRBD1. The V and J ends lost 1 base and 6 bases, in that order; junction bases with no gene match: 2. There are 14 residues in the CDR3. The germline V gene has CDR1 GTSNPN and CDR2 SVGIG (reference sequence). CDR3 amino acids: CAWSGTGGLQPQHF. The CDR3 bases are TGTGCCTGGAGTGGGACAGGGGGCCTTCAGCCCCAGCATTTT.

The chain links TRBV19 to TRBJ1-1; TRBD1 matches 9 bases. With 5 bases clipped from V and 1 base from J, the junction kept 8 bases outside the gene matches. This CDR3 contains 16 residues. The V gene's germline CDR1 is LNHDA and CDR2 SQIVND (reference sequence). Here the CDR3 reads CASSPLTGQGNTEAFF. Here the CDR3 DNA reads TGTGCCAGTAGTCCCCTTACGGGACAGGGGAACACTGAAGCTTTCTTT.

The chain combines TRBV27 with TRBJ1-5; maybe TRBD1 (6 bases). CDR1 MNHEY and CDR2 SMNVEV come from the germline V gene (reference sequence). The V end was cut by 5 bases, the J end by 0 bases, with 14 bases between. This CDR3 region has 16 residues. CDR3 sequence (DNA): TGTGCCAGCAGTCCTTTGGACAGCCTTAGCAATCAGCCCCAGCATTTT. Its translation is CASSPLDSLSNQPQHF.

The V and J genes are TRBV6-1 and TRBJ2-7; 9 bases fit TRBD1. CDR1 MNHNS and CDR2 SASEGT come from the germline V gene. V gave up 2 bases and J gave up 6 bases; unmatched junction bases: 8. This CDR3 has 15 residues. CDR3 sequence reads: CASSETWTGATEQYF. Written as DNA, the CDR3 is TGTGCCAGCAGTGAAACGTGGACAGGGGCCACCGAGCAGTACTTC.

The CDR3 DNA reads as TGTGCCAGCAGTTCCCCAGGGGGCGGGGGGACCCAGTACTTC. It is translated as CASSSPGGGGTQYF. The V gene is TRBV28, the J gene TRBJ2-5; D possibly corresponds to TRBD1 (8 bases). Per germline, CDR1 MDHEN and CDR2 SYDVKM. Trimming shortened V by 4 bases and J by 7 bases, and 16 bases separated the two germline ends. CDR3 length: 14 amino acids.

V and J are TRBV13 and TRBJ2-4; TRBD2 matches 13 bases. V was clipped by 5 bases and J by 0 bases; unmatched bases: 7. This CDR3 has 18 residues. The germline V gene encodes CDR1 PRHDT and CDR2 FYEKMQ (reference sequence). The CDR3: CASSHTSGGVLAKNIQYF. CDR3 sequence (DNA): TGTGCCAGCAGCCATACTAGCGGGGGGGTCCTAGCCAAAAACATTCAGTACTTC.

The chain has TRBV7-8 and TRBJ1-5, with 10 bases identical to TRBD1. J was trimmed by 11 bases and V by 1 base; bases with no gene match: 2. The CDR3 is made up of 13 amino acids. Germline V gene data show CDR1 as SGHVS and CDR2 as FQNEAQ. This CDR3 reads CASSLGGQGAQHF. DNA for the CDR3: TGTGCCAGCAGCTTAGGCGGACAGGGGGCCCAGCATTTT.

The chain links TRBV6-1 to TRBJ2-5, with TRBD1 matching over 7 bases. The CDR3 is 15 amino acids. Unmatched junction bases numbered 6, after V lost 0 bases and J lost 5 bases. Germline V gives CDR1 MNHNS, CDR2 SASEGT. Written as DNA, the CDR3 is TGTGCCAGCAGTGAAGCCTCGACAGGGCTGGAGACCCAGTACTTC. Amino acid sequence: CASSEASTGLETQYF.

This clone was seen more than once but under ten times. The V call is TRBV5-4, the J call TRBJ2-5, with D possibly matching TRBD1 (6 bases). Germline CDR1 is SGHNT and CDR2 is YYREEE (reference sequence). Trimming cost V 4 bases and J 0 bases, with 10 bases left between them. There are 14 residues in the CDR3. Here the CDR3 DNA reads TGTGCCAGCAGCCCAACAGGGTACCAAGAGACCCAGTACTTC. This gives the protein CASSPTGYQETQYF.

The V call is TRBV5-1, the J call TRBJ1-1; 10 nucleotides match TRBD1. V shed 4 bases, J shed 3 bases, and the junction held 3 bases outside the gene matches. CDR1 and CDR2 from the germline V gene are SGHRS and YFSETQ. The CDR3 contains 14 residues. The CDR3 loop reads CASSGGQGYTEAFF. The CDR3 bases are TGCGCCAGCAGCGGGGGACAGGGGTACACTGAAGCTTTCTTT.

The chain carries TRBV18 and TRBJ1-3, with D unresolved. Germline V gene sequence: CDR1 KGHSH, CDR2 LQKENI. V lost 3 bases, J lost 4 bases, and 13 bases lay in between. The CDR3 contains 15 residues. Written as DNA, the CDR3 is TGTGCCAGCTCACCGGCCGGAGGTTGGGGAAACACCATATATTTT. Protein: CASSPAGGWGNTIYF.

CDR3 region: CASSQGGQSNQPQHF. CDR3 nucleotides: TGTGCCAGCAGCCAAGGGGGACAGAGCAATCAGCCCCAGCATTTT. The V call is TRBV3-1 (or the pseudogene TRBV3-2), the J call TRBJ1-5; 7 positions agree with TRBD1. V shed 1 base, J shed 1 base, and the junction held 1 base outside the gene matches. CDR3 length: 15 residues. Germline assignment: CDR1 LGHDT and CDR2 YNNKEL (reference sequence).

The V and J genes are TRBV9 and TRBJ2-5, with 7 bases identical to TRBD2. The V gene's germline CDR1 is SGDLS and CDR2 YYNGEE. The CDR3 is 14 amino acids. The junction had 3 bases not matched to a gene; V was cut back by 1 base and J by 3 bases. The CDR3 is CASSVMGGEETQYF. In DNA, the CDR3 is TGTGCCAGCAGCGTAATGGGGGGGGAAGAGACCCAGTACTTC. Together with reference TRBV9 and TRBJ2-5, the CDR3 gives the full variable domain: DSGVTQTPKHLITATGQRVTLRCSPRSGDLSVYWYQQSLDQGLQFLIQYYNGEERAKGNILERFSAQQFPDLHSELNLSSLELGDSALYFCASSVMGGEETQYFGPGTRLLVL.

The chain recombines TRBV3-1 (or the pseudogene TRBV3-2) with TRBJ1-2; 10 bases fit TRBD1. The germline gives CDR1 LGHDT, CDR2 YNNKEL (reference sequence). The CDR3 consists of 16 residues. V lost 6 bases and J lost 2; bases outside the gene matches: 9. CDR3 amino acids: CASRQRDRGINYGYTF. The CDR3 DNA is TGTGCCAGCAGACAACGGGACAGGGGAATCAACTATGGCTACACCTTC.

About this clone: This sample also contains other DNA sequences that code for the same CDR3. The rearrangement uses TRBV19 and TRBJ2-2; 7 bases match TRBD2. This CDR3 comprises 13 residues. The V gene's germline CDR1 is LNHDA and CDR2 SQIVND (reference sequence). J was trimmed by 4 bases and V by 7 bases; bases with no gene match: 3. DNA for the CDR3: TGTGCCAGTATTGGGAGGGTCACCGGGGAGCTGTTTTTT. Protein product: CASIGRVTGELFF.

The chain employs TRBV29-1 and TRBJ2-1, with 11 bases matching TRBD2. Germline trimming cut 4 bases from V and 2 bases from J; bases unmatched to any gene: 7. Germline V CDR1 and CDR2: SQVTM, ANQGSEA. The CDR3 has 16 amino acids. The CDR3 bases are TGCAGCGTTGGATCGGATAGCGGGGGGGCCTACAATGAGCAGTTCTTC. The encoded protein is CSVGSDSGGAYNEQFF.

The CDR3, as DNA: TGTGCCAGCAGCTTCCCGGCCGGGTCGGGTAACACCATATATTTT. This translates into CASSFPAGSGNTIYF. This sequence joins TRBV5-6 and TRBJ1-3, with D uncertain. The CDR3 is 15 amino acids. Per germline, CDR1 SGHDT and CDR2 YYEEEE. V dropped 2 bases and J dropped 7 bases, with 16 bases sitting between them.

This clone was recorded a few times. The V call is TRBV30, the J call TRBJ1-5; 7 bases line up with TRBD1. Germline V CDR1 and CDR2: GTSNPN, SVGIG (reference sequence). The CDR3 loop spans 15 amino acids. The V gene end was trimmed by 2 bases and the J gene end by 5 bases; junction bases not matched to a gene: 9. CDR3 in DNA: TGTGCCTGGAGTAAATCCGGGACAGCCGATCAGCCCCAGCATTTT. It codes for CAWSKSGTADQPQHF.

The genes are TRBV11-2 and TRBJ2-2; 7 bases agree with TRBD1. The CDR3 has 15 amino acids. V lost 2 bases, J lost 8 bases, and 8 bases stayed unmatched. Germline V gives CDR1 SGHAT, CDR2 FQNNGV. The CDR3, as DNA: TGTGCCAGCAGCTTAACTACAGGGGCTACTGGGGAGCTGTTTTTT. This gives the protein CASSLTTGATGELFF. Supplemented by reference TRBV11-2 and TRBJ2-2, the full variable domain reads EAGVAQSPRYKIIEKRQSVAFWCNPISGHATLYWYQQILGQGPKLLIQFQNNGVVDDSQLPKDRFSAERLKGVDSTLKIQPAKLEDSAVYLCASSLTTGATGELFFGEGSRLTVL.

V gene TRBV24-1 combines with J gene TRBJ2-3; D is ambiguous. V lost 1 base and J lost 3, with 10 bases in between. The CDR3 contains 15 residues. Germline V gene data show CDR1 as KGHDR and CDR2 as SFDVKD. The CDR3 loop is CATSDFPGITDTQYF. The CDR3 DNA reads TGTGCCACCAGTGATTTTCCGGGTATTACAGATACGCAGTATTTT.

This clone showed up just once. This sequence joins TRBV6-1 and TRBJ2-5, with a tentative D call TRBD2 (5 bases). Germline assignment: CDR1 MNHNS and CDR2 SASEGT. CDR3 length: 15 residues. V shed 1 base and J shed 5 bases, with 14 bases lying between them. The CDR3 DNA reads as TGTGCCAGCAGTGAAGGTAGTGGAACTAGGGAGACCCAGTACTTC. It encodes CASSEGSGTRETQYF.